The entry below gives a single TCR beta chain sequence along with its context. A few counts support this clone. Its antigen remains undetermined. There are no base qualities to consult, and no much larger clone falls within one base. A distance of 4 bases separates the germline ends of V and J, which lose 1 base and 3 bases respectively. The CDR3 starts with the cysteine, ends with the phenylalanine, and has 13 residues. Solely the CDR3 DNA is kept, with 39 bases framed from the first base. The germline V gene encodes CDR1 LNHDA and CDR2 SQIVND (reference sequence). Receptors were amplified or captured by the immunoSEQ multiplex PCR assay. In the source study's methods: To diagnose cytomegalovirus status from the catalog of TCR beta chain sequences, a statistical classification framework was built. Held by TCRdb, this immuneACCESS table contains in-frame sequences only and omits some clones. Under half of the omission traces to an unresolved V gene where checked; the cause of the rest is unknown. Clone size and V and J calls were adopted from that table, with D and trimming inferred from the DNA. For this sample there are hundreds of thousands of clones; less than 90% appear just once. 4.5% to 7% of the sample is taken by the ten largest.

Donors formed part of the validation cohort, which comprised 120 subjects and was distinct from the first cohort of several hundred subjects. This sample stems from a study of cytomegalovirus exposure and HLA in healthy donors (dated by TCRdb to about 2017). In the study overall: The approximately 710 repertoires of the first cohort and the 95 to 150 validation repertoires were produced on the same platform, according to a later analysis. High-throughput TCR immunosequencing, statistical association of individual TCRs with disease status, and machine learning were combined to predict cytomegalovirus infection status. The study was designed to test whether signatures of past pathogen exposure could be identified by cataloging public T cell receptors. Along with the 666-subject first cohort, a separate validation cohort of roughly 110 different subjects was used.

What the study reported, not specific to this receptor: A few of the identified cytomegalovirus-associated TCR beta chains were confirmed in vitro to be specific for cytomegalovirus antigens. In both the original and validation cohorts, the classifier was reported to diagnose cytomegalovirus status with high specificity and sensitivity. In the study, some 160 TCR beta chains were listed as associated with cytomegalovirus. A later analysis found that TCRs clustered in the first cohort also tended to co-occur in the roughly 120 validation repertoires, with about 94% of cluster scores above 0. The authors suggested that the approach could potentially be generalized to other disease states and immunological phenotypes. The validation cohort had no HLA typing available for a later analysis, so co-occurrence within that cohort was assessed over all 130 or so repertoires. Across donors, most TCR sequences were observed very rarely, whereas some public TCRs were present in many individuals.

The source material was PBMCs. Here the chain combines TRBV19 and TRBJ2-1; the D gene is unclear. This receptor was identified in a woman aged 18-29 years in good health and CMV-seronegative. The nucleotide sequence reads TGTGCCAGTAGTATAGTGGGCTACAATGAGCAGTTCTTC. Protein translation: CASSIVGYNEQFF.